The source of this T cell receptor (beta chain) is a study of memory CD4+ T cells and cytomegalovirus serostatus. V dropped 0 bases and J dropped 5; count of bases not matched to a gene: 9. Germline V gene lookup returns CDR1 SGHDT and CDR2 YYEEEE. This CDR3 comprises 17 residues. Study-wide results and caveats: Of 150 to 200 reported CMV TCRbeta sequences, roughly 67 were found in memory CD4+ repertoires.

On this clone: Antigen unknown.

The data were produced by immunoSEQ multiplex PCR, yet TCRdb's version contains in-frame clones alone and is incomplete. The table has 50,000 to 75,000 clones, approximately 78% seen once; the top ten hold about 1%. The sort gate was single viable CD3+CD4+CD8-CD45RO+ cells for memory CD4+ T cells. Sequencing input: memory CD4+ T cells from blood. The rearrangement uses TRBV5-6 and TRBJ2-5; the match to TRBD2 covers 11 bases. The clonotype was recovered from an adult in good health and CMV-seronegative. The CDR3 region is CASSLEGSSGGRETQYF. In DNA form, the CDR3 reads TGTGCCAGCAGCTTGGAAGGATCTAGCGGGGGGAGGGAGACCCAGTACTTC.